This T cell receptor (beta chain) was identified during a study of Graves' ophthalmopathy and Graves' hyperthyroidism listed by TCRdb under 2018. Describing the broader study: Peripheral blood was collected at initial diagnosis, before any treatment. To tell Graves' ophthalmopathy apart from Graves' hyperthyroidism, and to predict which patients would progress to ophthalmopathy, the study relied on TCR beta repertoire signatures. In roughly six hyperthyroidism patients, T-cell repertoires of thyroid tissue and blood were compared. An independent validation cohort comprised some 19 hyperthyroidism patients and about 16 patients who later progressed from hyperthyroidism to ophthalmopathy. After sampling, hyperthyroidism patients received methimazole starting at 30 mg daily, and ophthalmopathy patients received high-dose intravenous methylprednisolone. In total, 120 to 150 blood samples were TCR-sequenced: 43 ophthalmopathy, some 72 hyperthyroidism and roughly 17 hyperthyroidism-to-ophthalmopathy patients. To explore V-J signatures that distinguish ophthalmopathy from hyperthyroidism, a discovery set of more than 90 patients was enrolled, made up of 43 with ophthalmopathy and 55 to 65 with stable hyperthyroidism. For training and testing, the 95 to 100 patients in the discovery cohort were randomly divided in a 7:3 ratio. General study outcomes and caveats: No statistical method was used to set the sample size in advance, and the investigators knew which group each participant was assigned to. In validation, the model predicted ophthalmopathy progression with less than 71% sensitivity and roughly 72% specificity; fewer than 15 predicted patients were CT-confirmed with GO in a median of approximately six months. In cross-validation, the 13-signature model distinguished ophthalmopathy from stable hyperthyroidism with 85% to 90% sensitivity and approximately 81% specificity, and in the test set the corresponding values were about 80% and 75%. Most of the expanded thyroid clonotypes with a frequency above 0.001 were also detected in blood, and it was suggested that the thyroid immune response may be reflected by blood repertoires.

Note on this clonotype: What this receptor recognizes is not known. Base quality data are lacking; no much larger clone is found one base away.

Hyperthyroidism was defined as stable when no progression to ophthalmopathy occurred within 18 months of follow-up. Hyperthyroidism patients were newly diagnosed, with disease duration under 2 months, and aged 18 to 65 years. Patients with other autoimmune diseases, uncontrolled infections, pregnancy or lactation were excluded from the study. Clinical symptoms, serum thyroxine, TRAb, thyroid ultrasound and orbital computed tomography were used for diagnosis. PBMCs were isolated from 7.5 to 10 ml of fresh peripheral blood by Ficoll-Paque density gradient centrifugation. Total RNA was extracted using Trizol reagent, and RNA quality was checked on an Agilent 2100 Bioanalyzer. The germline V gene supplies CDR1 KGHDR and CDR2 SFDVKD. V is cut by 5 bases and J by 2 bases, and the space between the germline ends is 30 bases. Reading from cysteine to phenylalanine, the CDR3 counts 21 amino acids. Only the CDR3 DNA stays, 63 bases, in frame from base 1.

For repertoire sequencing, the TCR beta CDR3 regions were amplified from RNA transcripts. A first-round RT-PCR used HTBI primers with the Qiagen OneStep RT-PCR kit, followed by a second-round multiplex PCR, size selection and purification. The libraries underwent paired-end sequencing with 100 bp reads on an Illumina HiSeq2000. For the original study's pipeline: Reads were processed with SOAPnuke, discarding reads with adapters, uncalled bases, mean Phred below 15, or no exact constant-primer or identifier match. COPE v1.2.5 was used to merge the high-quality paired reads. Each unique nucleotide sequence was treated as a clonotype, and MiTCR v1.1 was used to align the clonotypes to the IMGT TRB V, D and J references. Analysis was restricted to V-J combinations with a frequency above 0.0001, which covered over 98% of repertoires. For each V-J combination, a TCR clonal expansion and chaos score was defined as the ratio of F50 clonal expansion to chaos observed in the TCRdist matrix. Welch's t-statistics and random forest were used to narrow the features down to roughly twelve V-J combinations, which were then fed into a naive Bayes classifier. The Morisita-Horn index was used to measure how similar the thyroid and blood repertoires were. TCRdb reran the public reads through fastp at Q25 and MiXCR, keeping productive beta chains. Entries are consolidated by CDR3 protein sequence, retaining the most common genes and DNA. These V and J calls rely on TCRdb rather than the paper's analysis. The sample table shows hundreds of thousands of distinct CDR3 sequences, and about 20% are seen once. Roughly 6.9% of the sample lies in the top ten.

This clonotype was obtained from a woman aged 18-30 years with stable Graves' hyperthyroidism. Some clones in this sample may be carry-over from other donors' samples. Donor details come from another sample of the same person, matched by shared clones. This chain joins TRBV24-1 to TRBJ1-5; the D gene remains uncertain. The sequenced sample consisted of peripheral blood. The CDR3 here reads CATSVKLFLGVSEVGNQPQHF. The bases read TGTGCCACCAGTGTTAAGCTGTTCTTGGGAGTTAGCGAGGTTGGCAATCAGCCCCAGCATTTT.